The clone carrying this T cell receptor beta chain came up a few times. MiXCR was run by TCRdb on the 5' RACE reads, yielding one entry per CDR3 protein. Among 430,000 or so distinct CDR3 sequences listed, less than 25% were seen once. The CDR3 has 16 amino acids. The germline CDR1 and CDR2 sequences are DFQATT and SNEGSKA (reference sequence). Germline trimming cut 3 bases from V and 7 bases from J; bases unmatched to any gene: 17. The data originate from a study of identical twins. This sample was also put to use in a study of T cells expressing NK-cell markers.

This receptor was identified in a woman younger than 35 in good health. Sequencing used CD4+ T cells sorted from blood. This chain connects TRBV20-1 to TRBJ2-7, with 8 bases aligning to TRBD2. The CDR3 spells CSASNPLSGRREEQYF. CDR3 DNA sequence: TGCAGTGCTAGTAATCCCTTGAGCGGGAGAAGAGAGGAGCAGTACTTC.